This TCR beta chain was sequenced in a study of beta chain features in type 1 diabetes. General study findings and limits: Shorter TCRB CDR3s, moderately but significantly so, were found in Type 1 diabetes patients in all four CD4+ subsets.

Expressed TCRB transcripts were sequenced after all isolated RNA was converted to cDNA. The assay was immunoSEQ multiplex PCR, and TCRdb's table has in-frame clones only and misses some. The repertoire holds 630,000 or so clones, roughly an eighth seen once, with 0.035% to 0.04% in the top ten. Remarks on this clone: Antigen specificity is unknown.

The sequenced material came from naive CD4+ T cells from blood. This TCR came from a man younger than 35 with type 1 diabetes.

For the CDR3, the DNA is TGTGCTACCTCGGCGGGAGGGCGTTCCACAGATACGCAGTATTTT. Amino acid sequence: CATSAGGRSTDTQYF. This chain uses TRBV12-5 with TRBJ2-3; 9 bases match TRBD2. The CDR3 sequence is 15 residues long. V shed 10 bases and J 2 bases; nucleotides not matched to a gene: 10. The V gene's germline CDR1 is LGHNT and CDR2 FRNRAP.